These 22 T cell receptor beta chains share one sample of origin, sequenced in a study of blood T cell repertoires in COVID-19. Repertoires were generated with immunoSEQ multiplex PCR, while TCRdb's copy carries only in-frame clones and drops some. This sample has roughly 370,000 clones, with 80% to 90% found just once. Sequencing input: PBMCs or T cells enriched from blood (not recorded which). The receptor set was obtained from a woman between 50 and 59 years old who had recovered from COVID-19.

This clone has only one observation. The V call is TRBV7-9, the J call TRBJ1-6; the match to TRBD1 covers 7 bases. The CDR3 spans 14 residues. Germline V CDR1 and CDR2: SEHNR, FQNEAQ (reference sequence). With 4 bases clipped from V and 10 bases from J, the junction kept 7 bases outside the gene matches. The CDR3 loop is CASSSFQGGSPLHF. CDR3 bases: TGTGCCAGCAGCTCCTTTCAGGGGGGCTCACCCCTCCACTTT. Full variable domain (outside the CDR3, taken from reference TRBV7-9 and TRBJ1-6): DTGVSQNPRHKITKRGQNVTFRCDPISEHNRLYWYRQTLGQGPEFLTYFQNEAQLEKSRLLSDRFSAERPKGSFSTLEIQRTEQGDSAMYLCASSSFQGGSPLHFGNGTRLTVT.

The CDR3 loop reads CASSRGGTQYF. Here the CDR3 DNA reads TGTGCCAGCAGCCGGGGAGGTACGCAGTATTTT. The J gene is TRBJ2-3, the V gene TRBV14, with D perhaps TRBD2 (6 bases). CDR1 is SGHDN and CDR2 is FVKESK in the germline V gene. Trimming took off 4 bases at V and 8 bases at J, with 7 bases between the two ends. This CDR3 comprises 11 residues.

This clone was observed once. The chain uses TRBV5-1 and TRBJ2-3, with D unclear. This CDR3 has 15 residues. Germline CDR1 SGHRS, CDR2 YFSETQ. V was cut by 0 bases and J by 1 base, with 9 bases left in between. The CDR3 loop is CASSLGNSGTDTQYF. In DNA, the CDR3 is TGCGCCAGCAGCTTGGGTAACAGTGGCACAGATACGCAGTATTTT.

The V gene is TRBV27, the J gene TRBJ2-5, with 9 positions matching TRBD2. J was trimmed by 7 bases and V by 4 bases; bases with no gene match: 1. CDR1 is MNHEY, CDR2 SMNVEV, per germline (reference sequence). The CDR3 loop spans 12 amino acids. CDR3 in DNA: TGTGCCAGCAGTTCGACTAGCGGGACCCAGTACTTC. Amino acid sequence: CASSSTSGTQYF.

This chain uses TRBV3-1 (or the pseudogene TRBV3-2) with TRBJ1-2; no clear D. The CDR3 is 16 amino acids. Germline V gene lookup returns CDR1 LGHDT and CDR2 YNNKEL (reference sequence). V lost 0 bases to trimming and J lost 6 bases, with 17 bases between them. The CDR3 region is CASSQDGISGRNGYTF. For the CDR3, the DNA is TGTGCCAGCAGCCAAGATGGCATCTCAGGTCGTAATGGCTACACCTTC.

This sequence joins TRBV19 and TRBJ2-5, with 7 bases lining up with TRBD1. The ends lost 6 bases at V and 1 base at J; junction bases unmatched: 2. Per germline, CDR1 LNHDA and CDR2 SQIVND (reference sequence). The CDR3 consists of 13 residues. CDR3 amino acids: CASSRQGQETQYF. CDR3 sequence (DNA): TGTGCCAGTAGCCGACAGGGCCAAGAGACCCAGTACTTC.

The V call is TRBV19, the J call TRBJ1-3; D might be TRBD1 (5 bases). This CDR3 is built from 15 residues. From germline, CDR1 is LNHDA and CDR2 SQIVND (reference sequence). Trimming stripped 5 bases from V and 3 bases from J, with 14 bases between. The CDR3 is CASSYGHYNGNTIYF. In DNA, the CDR3 is TGTGCCAGTAGTTACGGACACTACAATGGAAACACCATATATTTT.

The rearrangement links TRBV19 to TRBJ2-1, with 8 bases fitting TRBD1. This CDR3 spans 15 amino acids. Per the germline V gene, CDR1 is LNHDA and CDR2 is SQIVND (reference sequence). Trimming cost V 3 bases and J 4 bases; bases outside gene matches: 5. The CDR3 sequence: CASSMTGTGYNEQFF. The DNA of the CDR3 is TGTGCCAGTAGTATGACCGGGACAGGATACAATGAGCAGTTCTTC.

This clone showed up just a few times. The chain employs TRBV3-1 (or the pseudogene TRBV3-2) and TRBJ2-7; no clear D gene. This CDR3 contains 15 residues. V was trimmed by 4 bases and J by 2 bases, leaving 15 bases between them. Per the germline V gene, CDR1 is LGHDT and CDR2 is YNNKEL (reference sequence). CDR3 sequence (DNA): TGTGCCAGCAGCCCAGTCATCGGGTCGGCCTACGAGCAGTACTTC. This sequence encodes CASSPVIGSAYEQYF.

This clone turned up a few times. V usage is TRBV2 and J usage is TRBJ2-2; 9 bases are shared with TRBD1. Germline V gene lookup returns CDR1 SNHLY and CDR2 FYNNEI. With 6 bases clipped from V and 4 bases from J, the junction kept 6 bases outside the gene matches. CDR3 length: 15 amino acids. The CDR3 here is CASSPQGARTGELFF. As DNA, the CDR3 is TGTGCCAGCAGCCCACAGGGGGCGCGCACCGGGGAGCTGTTTTTT.

This clone was seen a single time. The chain has TRBV28 and TRBJ2-3; 13 bases are a match to TRBD2. The CDR3 has 16 amino acids. The ends lost 6 bases at V and 1 base at J; junction bases unmatched: 4. From germline, CDR1 is MDHEN and CDR2 SYDVKM. In nucleotides, the CDR3 is TGTGCCAGCAGGTCTACTAGCGGGGGGGGCACAGATACGCAGTATTTT. It is translated as CASRSTSGGGTDTQYF.

The V and J genes are TRBV5-1 and TRBJ2-3; 11 bases align to TRBD2. The CDR3 spans 18 residues. V lost 0 bases to trimming and J lost 3 bases; unmatched junction nucleotides: 9. CDR1 is SGHRS and CDR2 is YFSETQ in the germline V gene. DNA for the CDR3: TGCGCCAGCAGCTTGGGGACTAGCGGGTTGAGAAGTACAGATACGCAGTATTTT. Translation: CASSLGTSGLRSTDTQYF.

The gene calls are TRBV6-5 and TRBJ1-6; no definite D call. The ends were cut back, 0 bases at V and 5 bases at J, with 8 bases in the middle. CDR3 length: 15 residues. From germline, CDR1 is MNHEY and CDR2 SVGAGI. The CDR3 nucleotides are TGTGCCAGCAGTTACTCGACCAGGAATAATTCACCCCTCCACTTT. Amino acids: CASSYSTRNNSPLHF.

The chain recombines TRBV30 with TRBJ1-1; weak D call: TRBD1 (5 bases). Germline CDR1 GTSNPN, CDR2 SVGIG (reference sequence). V was pared by 2 bases and J by 1 base, with 14 bases between. This CDR3 has 15 amino acids. The CDR3 nucleotides read TGTGCCTGGAGTCACGGGGGACTTCGGAACACTGAAGCTTTCTTT. This gives the protein CAWSHGGLRNTEAFF.

The rearrangement joins TRBV28 to TRBJ1-6; D perhaps matches TRBD1 (6 bases). V lost 5 bases and J 3 bases, leaving 11 bases between the germline ends. The CDR3 has 15 amino acids. Germline V gene sequence: CDR1 MDHEN, CDR2 SYDVKM. The CDR3 loop reads CASSTRGNYNSPLHF. The CDR3 region has the DNA TGTGCCAGCAGTACCAGGGGTAACTATAATTCACCCCTCCACTTT.

The rearrangement links TRBV6-4 to TRBJ2-3; 11 bases line up with TRBD2. Germline CDR1 MRHNA, CDR2 SNTAGT. Losses at the gene ends were 5 bases for V and 6 bases for J; bases not matched to a gene: 7. This CDR3 has 15 residues. The CDR3 sequence is CASSISGGAADTQYF. In nucleotides, the CDR3 is TGTGCCAGCAGTATTAGCGGGGGGGCAGCGGATACGCAGTATTTT.

The chain has TRBV24-1 and TRBJ2-5, with TRBD2 as a possible D gene (6 bases). Trimming cost V 3 bases and J 5 bases, with 12 bases left between them. This CDR3 spans 14 amino acids. CDR1 is KGHDR and CDR2 is SFDVKD in the germline V gene. The CDR3 protein is CATSDPGVTETQYF. CDR3 in DNA: TGTGCCACCAGTGATCCGGGGGTTACGGAGACCCAGTACTTC.

V and J are TRBV7-3 and TRBJ2-2, with a weak D call TRBD2 (7 bases). CDR3 length equals 15 residues. Germline V gives CDR1 SGHTA, CDR2 FQGTGA. Trimming pared 3 bases from V and 4 bases from J, leaving 12 bases between. This CDR3 reads CASSLAGASTGELFF. In DNA form, the CDR3 reads TGTGCCAGCAGCTTGGCGGGGGCGAGCACCGGGGAGCTGTTTTTT. The complete variable domain, with remaining parts taken from reference TRBV7-3 and TRBJ2-2, reads GAGVSQTPSNKVTEKGKYVELRCDPISGHTALYWYRQSLGQGPEFLIYFQGTGAADDSGLPNDRFFAVRPEGSVSTLKIQRTERGDSAVYLCASSLAGASTGELFFGEGSRLTVL.

This sequence joins TRBV7-9 and TRBJ2-1; tentative D call: TRBD1 (6 bases). Germline V CDR1 and CDR2: SEHNR, FQNEAQ (reference sequence). CDR3 length: 14 residues. The V gene lost 5 bases and the J gene lost 8 bases, with 16 bases spanning the gap. The CDR3 sequence is CASSIKQGRDEQFF. In DNA form, the CDR3 reads TGTGCCAGCAGCATCAAACAGGGTCGGGATGAGCAGTTCTTC.

The rearrangement joins TRBV6-1 to TRBJ1-1; D gene ambiguous. Germline values: CDR1 MNHNS, CDR2 SASEGT. The CDR3 is made up of 15 amino acids. V lost 1 base, J lost 0 bases, and 9 bases lay in between. The CDR3 DNA follows: TGTGCCAGCAGTGAAGATTGGCGGATGAACACTGAAGCTTTCTTT. Amino acids: CASSEDWRMNTEAFF.

Only one count was recorded for this clone. The chain joins TRBV18 to TRBJ2-7, with a weak D call TRBD2 (6 bases). Germline CDR1 and CDR2: KGHSH and LQKENI. The V and J ends lost 3 bases and 2 bases respectively, with 29 bases between them. This CDR3 contains 20 residues. The CDR3 is CASSPRVSGEPGVAPYEQYF. The CDR3 DNA sequence: TGTGCCAGCTCACCGAGAGTTTCGGGGGAACCTGGTGTGGCGCCCTACGAGCAGTACTTC.

The CDR3 sequence is CASSLGRTGESPLHF. CDR3 nucleotides: TGTGCCAGCAGCTTGGGTCGGACAGGGGAATCACCCCTCCACTTT. V usage is TRBV5-4 and J usage is TRBJ1-6; 9 bases agree with TRBD1. The ends lost 0 bases at V and 10 bases at J; junction bases unmatched: 5. Per germline, CDR1 SGHNT and CDR2 YYREEE (reference sequence). CDR3 length equals 15 residues. Based on the CDR3 plus reference TRBV5-4 and TRBJ1-6, the full variable domain is ETGVTQSPTHLIKTRGQQVTLRCSSQSGHNTVSWYQQALGQGPQFIFQYYREEENGRGNFPPRFSGLQFPNYSSELNVNALELDDSALYLCASSLGRTGESPLHFGNGTRLTVT.